One and the same sample provided the 14 T cell receptor beta chains below, sequenced in a study of blood T cell repertoires in COVID-19. Method: immunoSEQ multiplex PCR; TCRdb's copy keeps in-frame clones and lacks some. The table has 200,000 to 250,000 clones, around 90% seen once; the top ten hold just over 0.85%. The sequenced sample consisted of PBMCs or T cells enriched from blood (not recorded which). The receptors were sampled from a man between 50 and 59 years old who had been exposed to COVID-19.

This rearrangement joins TRBV28 to TRBJ1-2; D is unresolved. This CDR3 comprises 14 residues. Looked up from germline, CDR1 is MDHEN and CDR2 is SYDVKM. V dropped 3 bases and J dropped 4 bases, with 12 bases sitting between them. CDR3 sequence (DNA): TGTGCCAGCAGTTTTTGGCGGCAGCCCTATGGCTACACCTTC. Translation gives CASSFWRQPYGYTF.

This chain links TRBV11-3 with TRBJ1-4, with D possibly TRBD1 on 5 matching bases. Trimming took off 3 bases at V and 3 bases at J, with 8 bases between the two ends. This CDR3 is built from 14 residues. Germline lookup yields CDR1 SGHNT and CDR2 YENEEA. In nucleotides, the CDR3 is TGTGCCAGCAGCTTTCGACAGTCTAATGAAAAACTGTTTTTT. Residues: CASSFRQSNEKLFF. The variable domain in full, with the rest retrieved from reference TRBV11-3 and TRBJ1-4, is EAGVVQSPRYKIIEKKQPVAFWCNPISGHNTLYWYLQNLGQGPELLIRYENEEAVDDSQLPKDRFSAERLKGVDSTLKIQPAELGDSAVYLCASSFRQSNEKLFFGSGTQLSVL.

The CDR3: CATSDPSGRAETQYF. The CDR3, as DNA: TGTGCCACCAGTGACCCGAGCGGGAGGGCGGAGACCCAGTACTTC. This chain connects TRBV24-1 to TRBJ2-5; TRBD2 aligns across 10 bases. Germline V gives CDR1 KGHDR, CDR2 SFDVKD. CDR3 size: 15 residues. The V segment lost 4 bases and the J segment 5 bases; nucleotides outside the gene matches: 6.

The gene calls are TRBV7-6 and TRBJ2-4; D remains unclear. CDR1 SGHVS and CDR2 FNYEAQ come from the germline V gene. Trimming left V 1 base short and J 7 bases short, with 14 bases between. The CDR3 runs 15 residues. Written as DNA, the CDR3 is TGTGCCAGCAGCTTAGGGGCCCCAGGATCCAACATTCAGTACTTC. It yields the protein CASSLGAPGSNIQYF.

The chain links TRBV3-1 (or the pseudogene TRBV3-2) to TRBJ2-5, with TRBD1 as a possible D gene (6 bases). The CDR3 contains 14 residues. The V gene's germline CDR1 is LGHDT and CDR2 YNNKEL (reference sequence). The ends were cut back, 4 bases at V and 2 bases at J, with 11 bases in the middle. The CDR3 nucleotides read TGTGCCAGCAGCCCTTGGACAGAACAAGAGACCCAGTACTTC. Translating gives CASSPWTEQETQYF.

This clone was detected once. The gene calls are TRBV5-6 and TRBJ1-2; the D gene is possibly TRBD1 (5 bases). The CDR3 runs 13 residues. Germline CDR1 is SGHDT and CDR2 is YYEEEE. With 2 bases removed from V and 8 bases from J, the gap between germline ends came to 13 bases. The CDR3 spells CASSFWDGRGYTF. As DNA, the CDR3 is TGTGCCAGCAGCTTCTGGGACGGGAGGGGCTACACCTTC.

The rearrangement joins TRBV4-1 to TRBJ1-1; D is possibly TRBD1 (5 bases). Trimming took 0 bases from V and 5 from J, leaving 13 bases between them. Germline loops: CDR1 MGHRA, CDR2 YSYEKL. This CDR3 is 15 amino acids long. CDR3 nucleotide sequence: TGCGCCAGCAGCCAAGAAGGGGAAGGGTGGACTGAAGCTTTCTTT. Its protein is CASSQEGEGWTEAFF.

The chain recombines TRBV5-1 with TRBJ2-7; 15 positions agree with TRBD2. The CDR3 has 16 residues. Trimming removed 3 bases from V and 5 bases from J; junction bases left unmatched: 6. Germline V gene lookup returns CDR1 SGHRS and CDR2 YFSETQ. The CDR3 region is CASSWGLAGGMDEQYF. CDR3 nucleotides: TGCGCCAGCAGCTGGGGACTAGCGGGGGGCATGGACGAGCAGTACTTC. The full variable domain, in which reference TRBV5-1 and TRBJ2-7 provide the parts outside the CDR3, is KAGVTQTPRYLIKTRGQQVTLSCSPISGHRSVSWYQQTPGQGLQFLFEYFSETQRNKGNFPGRFSGRQFSNSRSEMNVSTLELGDSALYLCASSWGLAGGMDEQYFGPGTRLTVT.

The genes are TRBV3-1 (or the pseudogene TRBV3-2) and TRBJ2-2, with 12 bases lining up with TRBD2. Germline CDR1 LGHDT, CDR2 YNNKEL (reference sequence). The CDR3 consists of 16 residues. The J segment lost 6 bases and the V segment lost 4 bases, leaving 6 bases of the junction unmatched. The CDR3 region is CASSRAASGGAGELFF. The CDR3 nucleotides read TGTGCCAGCAGCCGGGCTGCTAGCGGGGGGGCCGGGGAGCTGTTTTTT.

The chain joins TRBV4-1 to TRBJ1-2; 7 bases are shared with TRBD1. The germline CDR1 and CDR2 sequences are MGHRA and YSYEKL. J was trimmed by 2 bases and V by 3 bases; bases with no gene match: 9. The CDR3 consists of 16 residues. CDR3 amino acids: CASSHFRGRGNYGYTF. DNA for the CDR3: TGCGCCAGCAGCCACTTCAGGGGCAGGGGGAACTATGGCTACACCTTC.

CDR3 sequence (DNA): TGTGCCAGCAGCATAACGGGACACCTGAACACTGAAGCTTTCTTT. Protein: CASSITGHLNTEAFF. The chain links TRBV11-3 to TRBJ1-1; weak D call: TRBD1 (6 bases). CDR1 is SGHNT, CDR2 YENEEA, per germline. The CDR3 contains 15 residues. V was shortened by 5 bases and J by 0 bases, with 13 bases between the two germline ends.

This clone was counted once. The V call is TRBV3-1 (or the pseudogene TRBV3-2), the J call TRBJ2-7, with D possibly matching TRBD2 (6 bases). The germline V gene encodes CDR1 LGHDT and CDR2 YNNKEL (reference sequence). V dropped 1 base and J dropped 2 bases, with 9 bases sitting between them. The CDR3 extends over 14 amino acids. The CDR3 protein is CASSQGGGAYEQYF. CDR3 in DNA: TGTGCCAGCAGCCAAGGGGGCGGGGCCTACGAGCAGTACTTC.

V usage is TRBV21-1 and J usage is TRBJ2-3; the table's D gene call, TRBD2, was not cross checked with the DNA. TRBV21-1 is a pseudogene. The CDR3 covers 13 residues. The CDR3 region is CASSGLATDTQYF. In nucleotides, the CDR3 is TGTGCCAGCAGCGGACTAGCTACAGATACGCAGTATTTT.

V and J are TRBV7-3 and TRBJ1-2; D is possibly TRBD1 (5 bases). V lost 2 bases and J 5 bases, leaving 9 bases between the germline ends. Germline V lookup: CDR1 SGHTA, CDR2 FQGTGA. The CDR3 is 13 amino acids. CDR3 bases: TGTGCCAGCAGCTTATCGGCAGGGTATGGCTACACCTTC. Translated, it gives CASSLSAGYGYTF.